The rows below give T cell receptor beta chains drawn from one sample of a study of blood T cells in healthy people across ages. TCRdb used MiXCR to reprocess the 5' RACE reads, holding one entry per CDR3 protein. The sample records about 1,600,000 distinct CDR3 sequences, roughly 40% being singletons. The specimen was blood. These receptors originate from a woman between 18 and 30 years old in good health. Both conserved end residues are part of each CDR3.

J gene,V gene,CDR3 protein
TRBJ2-1,TRBV2,CASSEETSGYNEQFF
TRBJ2-1,TRBV7-3,CASSLRGTLIVNEQFF
TRBJ2-7,TRBV28,CASRLLGGAYEQYF
TRBJ2-3,TRBV13,CASSSPLAGDTQYF
TRBJ2-1,TRBV6-5,CASSYLPLASNEQFF
TRBJ2-5,TRBV4-2,CASSQEQGAYETQYF
TRBJ1-2,TRBV6-1,CASSEGTGGYYGYTF
TRBJ2-1,TRBV20-1,CSAHPGRLLSPYNEQFF
TRBJ2-1,TRBV11-2,CASSLGTATMWAKNEQFF
TRBJ2-5,TRBV4-1,CASSQLLAGGALETQYF
.,TRBV29-1,CSTGLAGGQETQFF
TRBJ2-3,TRBV7-8,CASSLRRMARTDTQYF
TRBJ2-2,TRBV27,CASGQGGRGGELFF
TRBJ2-7,TRBV11-2,CASSLPHVAPHIPVEQYF
TRBJ2-1,TRBV6-2/TRBV6-3,CASSPPSGGRNEQFF
TRBJ1-2,TRBV15,CATSRGQSNLYGYTF
TRBJ2-3,TRBV13,CASRISGLAGGPDTQYF
TRBJ2-5,TRBV21-1,CASQRWTQYF
TRBJ1-2,TRBV5-1,CASSLSPEVGYTF
TRBJ2-5,TRBV7-9,CASSSSSGFGYNEQYF
TRBJ2-5,TRBV12-3/TRBV12-4,CASSLGLGQETQYF
TRBJ2-7,TRBV12-5,CASGIGLLNEQYF
TRBJ2-2,TRBV29-1,CSVPGGQRDTGELFF
TRBJ2-1,TRBV5-1,CASSLESNEQFF
TRBJ2-7,TRBV28,CASTKAAGAYSYEQYF
TRBJ2-1,TRBV5-4,CASSLGHSSTGQFVGRAWRQFF
TRBJ2-1,TRBV27,CASSPGQGRTDNEQFF
TRBJ2-5,TRBV27,CASRPAGGPQETQYF
TRBJ1-2,TRBV5-5,CASSGVWDHYGYTF
TRBJ2-5,TRBV4-1,CASSLNVGSQETQYF
TRBJ2-1,TRBV12-3/TRBV12-4,CASSLTGQGYNEQFF
TRBJ2-5,TRBV3-1,CASRSTGETQYF
TRBJ2-1,TRBV20-1,CSAFSGGSLGEQFF
TRBJ2-3,TRBV10-2,CASGRDTDTQYF
TRBJ2-1,TRBV14,CASSLQAGNNEQFF
TRBJ1-6,TRBV21-1,CASSWGTGTGDPNSPLHF
TRBJ2-7,TRBV18,CASCRDTFSYEQYF
TRBJ2-1,TRBV18,CASALLTPEQFF
TRBJ2-3,TRBV5-1,CASSSGTSSDTQYF
TRBJ2-7,TRBV7-2,CASSLVRENEQYF
TRBJ2-1,TRBV4-1,CASGQDPGPSGSNEQFF
TRBJ2-7,TRBV10-2,CASSGPGLTSYEQYF
TRBJ1-1,TRBV20-1,CSPGPPSGTEAFF
TRBJ2-1,TRBV10-3,CAISDPRLALYNEQFF
TRBJ2-1,TRBV14,CASSQDLGLAGGMEQFF
TRBJ2-3,TRBV11-2,CASSILMAGGPGDTQYF
TRBJ1-1,TRBV20-1,CSAKRVDRHMNTEAFF
TRBJ1-1,TRBV12-3/TRBV12-4,CASTARWFGEAFF
.,TRBV4-2,CASSQRLAGGYEQYF
TRBJ2-1,TRBV6-4,CASSGIGLNEQFF
TRBJ2-7,TRBV5-6,CASSLAQGSPQTEQYF
TRBJ2-1,TRBV27,CASSQDGVGEQFF
TRBJ1-1,TRBV27,CASNSPYRGRNTEAFF
TRBJ2-1,TRBV12-1,CASDSGRRNEQFF
TRBJ1-5,TRBV27,CASSSGILRNQPQHF
TRBJ2-7,TRBV20-1,CSATEVLRGTGYEQYF
TRBJ1-4,TRBV9,CASSGPGQANEKLFF
TRBJ2-3,TRBV24-1,CATSDPFGEGDTQYF
TRBJ2-1,TRBV20-1,CGASFLAGGFGNEQFF
TRBJ2-4,TRBV4-1,CASSHAGEIGAKNIQYF